The present T cell receptor (beta chain) was sequenced within a study of cytomegalovirus exposure and HLA in healthy donors. This CDR3 is 13 amino acids long. J was trimmed by 4 bases and V by 6 bases; bases with no gene match: 4. Germline-derived CDR1 and CDR2 are MNHEY and SVGAGI. Notes on the study in general: Fewer N-insertions than the approximately 700-donor mean were reportedly shown by an Asian-associated ancestry cluster in a later analysis. When analyzed later, the rates of TCR association showed variation by HLA locus, with DRB1 the most and HLA-C the fewest. In an earlier analysis, about 87% or about 30%: the productive usage of most TCR beta V segments.

A remark on this clone: Its antigen is undetermined.

The PCR used 60 Vbeta and 13 Jbeta primers. Method: immunoSEQ multiplex PCR; TCRdb's copy keeps in-frame clones and lacks some. The sample has fewer than 200,000 clones, approximately 77% seen once; the top ten hold approximately 2.4%. The origin of this receptor is a female donor in good health and CMV-seronegative. Source material: PBMCs. The V and J genes are TRBV6-5 and TRBJ2-5; 8 positions agree with TRBD1. The CDR3 DNA reads TGTGCCAGCAGGGTAGGACAGGGAGAGACCCAGTACTTC. Its translation: CASRVGQGETQYF.